Below are 9 T cell receptor beta chains sequenced from a single sample in a study of T cells in Graves' hyperthyroidism and ophthalmopathy. The CDR3 regions of TCR beta were amplified from RNA transcripts. First-round RT-PCR targeting the TCR CDR3 was performed with the HTBI primer set. Using its own MiXCR run on the multiplex PCR reads, TCRdb lists one record per CDR3 protein. The sample consists of around 580,000 distinct CDR3 sequences, 16% of them appearing once. Sequenced input: blood. The source is a woman in her late teens or twenties with Graves' hyperthyroidism.

This clonotype has a count of ten or more. The chain is built from TRBV24-1 and TRBJ2-3, with 9 bases matching TRBD1. The germline CDR1 and CDR2 sequences are KGHDR and SFDVKD. Losses at the gene ends were 6 bases for V and 3 bases for J; bases not matched to a gene: 3. This CDR3 spans 14 amino acids. The CDR3 protein is CATSHRGRTDTQYF. The CDR3 nucleotides read TGTGCCACCAGTCACAGGGGGCGGACAGATACGCAGTATTTT.

This clonotype was recorded at least ten times. This sequence joins TRBV18 and TRBJ1-4, with 10 positions matching TRBD1. In germline, CDR1 is KGHSH, CDR2 LQKENI. This CDR3 contains 15 residues. V trimming: 4 bases; J trimming: 4 bases; junction bases outside the gene matches: 3. CDR3 nucleotides: TGTGCCAGCTCACGACAGGGGGCCTATAATGAAAAACTGTTTTTT. Translation: CASSRQGAYNEKLFF.

For this clonotype: Germline and junction disagree at one end, which may indicate a read error. For the CDR3, the DNA is TGTGCCAGCAGCCCACCAGGGATGTCACCCCCCCACTTT. This sequence encodes CASSPPGMSPPHF. The V call is TRBV11-2, the J call TRBJ1-6, with D tentatively TRBD1 (5 bases). The germline V gene has CDR1 SGHAT and CDR2 FQNNGV. This CDR3 has 13 amino acids.

This clonotype has more than one count but fewer than ten. The CDR3 bases are TGTGCCAGCAGAAGGGACGTCGGACGGGAAAAACTGTTTTTT. Its protein product is CASRRDVGREKLFF. The V gene is TRBV12-3 or TRBV12-4, the J gene TRBJ1-4, with a weak D call TRBD1 (5 bases). V shed 6 bases and J shed 8 bases, with 16 bases lying between them. The CDR3 length is 14 residues.

This clonotype has ten or more counts. This sequence joins TRBV20-1 and TRBJ2-3; 8 bases align to TRBD2. Germline V lookup: CDR1 DFQATT, CDR2 SNEGSKA (reference sequence). The CDR3 covers 14 residues. Trimming cost V 1 base and J 6 bases; bases outside gene matches: 6. CDR3: CSARVGGGWDTQYF. The CDR3 DNA is TGCAGTGCTAGAGTAGGCGGGGGGTGGGATACGCAGTATTTT.

Many counts were recorded for this clonotype. The V call is TRBV24-1, the J call TRBJ2-1; either TRBD1 or TRBD2 may supply D (6 bases each). V was trimmed by 7 bases and J by 6 bases, leaving 15 bases between them. CDR1 is KGHDR and CDR2 is SFDVKD in the germline V gene. The CDR3 loop spans 14 amino acids. The CDR3 coding sequence is TGTGCCACCAGGGGGGGCCTCGACAGCAATGAGCAGTTCTTC. Residues: CATRGGLDSNEQFF.

This chain links TRBV5-1 with TRBJ2-2; no reliable D call. The germline CDR1 and CDR2 sequences are SGHRS and YFSETQ. Trimming removed 3 bases from V and 5 bases from J, with 14 bases in between. CDR3 length equals 15 residues. For the CDR3, the DNA is TGCGCCAGCAGCTCGAGTGTCCCCCTGACCGGGGAGCTGTTTTTT. Amino acids: CASSSSVPLTGELFF.

This clonotype was seen repeatedly, ten times or more. Here the CDR3 reads CASSRGENTEAFF. In DNA form, the CDR3 reads TGTGCCAGCAGCAGGGGCGAGAACACTGAAGCTTTCTTT. The V gene is TRBV11-3, the J gene TRBJ1-1; tentatively, D is TRBD1 (5 bases). Germline lookup yields CDR1 SGHNT and CDR2 YENEEA. The CDR3 sequence is 13 residues long. V was shortened by 5 bases and J by 1 base, with 8 bases between the two germline ends.

The rearrangement uses TRBV29-1 and TRBJ1-4, with D possibly being TRBD1 (5 bases). Deletions cut 5 bases from V and 5 bases from J, with 12 bases between. The germline V gene encodes CDR1 SQVTM and CDR2 ANQGSEA. This CDR3 has 13 amino acids. As DNA, the CDR3 is TGCAGCGTTCAGACAGTCATAAATGAAAAACTGTTTTTT. The encoded protein is CSVQTVINEKLFF.